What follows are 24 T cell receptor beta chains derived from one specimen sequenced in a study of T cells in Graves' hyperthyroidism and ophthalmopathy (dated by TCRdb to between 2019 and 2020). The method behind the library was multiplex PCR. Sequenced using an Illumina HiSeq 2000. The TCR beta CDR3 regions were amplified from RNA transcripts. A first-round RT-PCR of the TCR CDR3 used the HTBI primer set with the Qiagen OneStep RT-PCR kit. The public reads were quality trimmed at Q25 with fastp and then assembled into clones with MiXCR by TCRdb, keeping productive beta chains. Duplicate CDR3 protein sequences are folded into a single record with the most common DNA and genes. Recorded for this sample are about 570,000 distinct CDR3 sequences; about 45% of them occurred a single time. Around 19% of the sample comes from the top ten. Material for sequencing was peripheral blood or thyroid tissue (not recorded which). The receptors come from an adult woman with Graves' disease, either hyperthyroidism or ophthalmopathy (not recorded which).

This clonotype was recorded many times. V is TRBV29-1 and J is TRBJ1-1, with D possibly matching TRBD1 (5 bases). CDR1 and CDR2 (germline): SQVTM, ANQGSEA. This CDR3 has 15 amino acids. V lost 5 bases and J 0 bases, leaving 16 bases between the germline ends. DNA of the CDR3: TGCAGCGTTCGGGGACCGGCGGGATTGAACACTGAAGCTTTCTTT. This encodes CSVRGPAGLNTEAFF.

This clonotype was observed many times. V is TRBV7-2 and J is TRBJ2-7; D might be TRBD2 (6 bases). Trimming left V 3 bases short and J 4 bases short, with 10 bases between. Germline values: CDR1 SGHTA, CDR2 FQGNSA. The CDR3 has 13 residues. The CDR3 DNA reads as TGTGCCAGCAGCTTGGGGAGCGGGTACGAGCAGTACTTC. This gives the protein CASSLGSGYEQYF. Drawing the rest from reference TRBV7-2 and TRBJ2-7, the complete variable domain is GAGVSQSPSNKVTEKGKDVELRCDPISGHTALYWYRQSLGQGLEFLIYFQGNSAPDKSGLPSDRFSAERTGGSVSTLTIQRTQQEDSAVYLCASSLGSGYEQYFGPGTRLTVT.

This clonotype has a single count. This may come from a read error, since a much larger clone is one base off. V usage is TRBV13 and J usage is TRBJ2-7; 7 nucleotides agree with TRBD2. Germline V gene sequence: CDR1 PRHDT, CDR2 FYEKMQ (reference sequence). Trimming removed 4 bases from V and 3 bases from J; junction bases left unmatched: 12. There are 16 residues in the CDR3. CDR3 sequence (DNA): TGTGCCAGCAGCTCCTCCTGGGTAGCGGGCTTCTACGAGCAGTACTTC. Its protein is CASSSSWVAGFYEQYF.

CDR3 region: CAISERTGNQPQHF. DNA of the CDR3: TGTGCCATCAGTGAGCGGACGGGCAATCAGCCCCAGCATTTT. The genes are TRBV10-3 and TRBJ1-5; D gene uncertain. Trimming removed 2 bases at V and 2 bases at J, with 7 bases between. From germline, CDR1 is ENHRY and CDR2 SYGVKD. The CDR3 sequence is 14 residues long.

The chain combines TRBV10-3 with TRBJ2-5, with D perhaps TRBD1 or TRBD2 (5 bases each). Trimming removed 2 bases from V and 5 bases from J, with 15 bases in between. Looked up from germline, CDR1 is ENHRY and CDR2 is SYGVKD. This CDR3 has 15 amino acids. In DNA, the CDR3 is TGTGCCATCAGTGAGGAGGGGATTGGGATGGAGACCCAGTACTTC. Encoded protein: CAISEEGIGMETQYF.

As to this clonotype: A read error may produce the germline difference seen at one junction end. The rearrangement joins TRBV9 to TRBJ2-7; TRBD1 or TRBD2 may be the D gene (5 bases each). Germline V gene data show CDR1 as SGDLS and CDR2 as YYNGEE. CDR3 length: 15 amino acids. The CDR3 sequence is CASSGSRDGSCEQYF. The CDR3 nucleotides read TGTGCCAGCAGTGGATCCCGGGACGGGTCCTGCGAGCAATACTTC.

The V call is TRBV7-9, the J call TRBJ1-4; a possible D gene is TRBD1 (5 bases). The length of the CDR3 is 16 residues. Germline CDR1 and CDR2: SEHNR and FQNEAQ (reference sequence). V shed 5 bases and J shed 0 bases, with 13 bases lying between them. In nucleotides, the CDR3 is TGTGCCAGCAGCCGGGGGACGGACTCAACTAATGAAAAACTGTTTTTT. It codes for CASSRGTDSTNEKLFF.

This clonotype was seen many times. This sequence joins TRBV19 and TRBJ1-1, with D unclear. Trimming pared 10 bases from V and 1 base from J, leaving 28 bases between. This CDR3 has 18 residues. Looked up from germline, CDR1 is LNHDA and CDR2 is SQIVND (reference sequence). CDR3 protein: CATKNLEGSSPRNTEAFF. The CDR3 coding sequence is TGTGCCACCAAGAATCTAGAGGGCTCCTCACCTCGGAACACTGAAGCTTTCTTT.

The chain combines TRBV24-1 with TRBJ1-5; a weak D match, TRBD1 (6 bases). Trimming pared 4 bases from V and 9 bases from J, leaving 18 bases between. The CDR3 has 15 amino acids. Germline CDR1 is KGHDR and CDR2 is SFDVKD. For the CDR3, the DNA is TGTGCCACCAGTGACCCTGGACAGTCCGCTGGGCCCCAGCATTTT. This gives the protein CATSDPGQSAGPQHF.

CDR3 in DNA: TGTGCCAGCAGTGACCGGGACAGGGGCTATGGCTACACCTTC. This encodes CASSDRDRGYGYTF. V and J are TRBV25-1 and TRBJ1-2; the match to TRBD1 covers 10 bases. Germline values: CDR1 MGHDK, CDR2 SYGVNS. V trimming: 3 bases; J trimming: 4 bases; junction bases outside the gene matches: 2. The CDR3 runs 14 residues.

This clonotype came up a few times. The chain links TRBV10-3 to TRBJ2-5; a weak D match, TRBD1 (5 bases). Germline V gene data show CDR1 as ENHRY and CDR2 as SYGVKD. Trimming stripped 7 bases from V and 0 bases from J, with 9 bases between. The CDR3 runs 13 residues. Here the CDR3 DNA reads TGTGCCATCAAGGGGTCAGACCAAGAGACCCAGTACTTC. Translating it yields CAIKGSDQETQYF.

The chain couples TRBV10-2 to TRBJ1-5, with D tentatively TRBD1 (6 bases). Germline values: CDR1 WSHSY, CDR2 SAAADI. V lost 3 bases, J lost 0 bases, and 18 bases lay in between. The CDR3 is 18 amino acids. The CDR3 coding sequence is TGCGCCAGCAGTGACCAGACTTCAGGGGTATCTAGCAATCAGCCCCAGCATTTT. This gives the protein CASSDQTSGVSSNQPQHF.

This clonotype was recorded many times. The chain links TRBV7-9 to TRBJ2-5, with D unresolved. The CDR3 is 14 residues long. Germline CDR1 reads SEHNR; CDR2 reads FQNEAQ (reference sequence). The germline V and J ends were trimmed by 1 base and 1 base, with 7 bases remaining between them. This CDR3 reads CASSLGGVQETQYF. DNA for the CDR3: TGTGCCAGCAGCTTAGGTGGGGTCCAAGAGACCCAGTACTTC.

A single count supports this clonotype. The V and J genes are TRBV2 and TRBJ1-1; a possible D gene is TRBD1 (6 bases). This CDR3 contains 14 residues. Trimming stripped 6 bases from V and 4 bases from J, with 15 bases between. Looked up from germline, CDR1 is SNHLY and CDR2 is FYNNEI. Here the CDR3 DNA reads TGTGCCAGCAGAACCCCAACAGGGAGCACTGAAGCTTTCTTT. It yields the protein CASRTPTGSTEAFF. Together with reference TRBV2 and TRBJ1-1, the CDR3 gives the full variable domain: EPEVTQTPSHQVTQMGQEVILRCVPISNHLYFYWYRQILGQKVEFLVSFYNNEISEKSEIFDDQFSVERPDGSNFTLKIRSTKLEDSAMYFCASRTPTGSTEAFFGQGTRLTVV.

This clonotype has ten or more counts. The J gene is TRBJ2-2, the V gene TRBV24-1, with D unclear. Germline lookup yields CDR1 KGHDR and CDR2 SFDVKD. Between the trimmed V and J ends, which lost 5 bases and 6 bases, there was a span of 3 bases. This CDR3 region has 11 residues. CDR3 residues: CATSGAGELFF. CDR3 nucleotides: TGTGCCACCAGTGGGGCCGGGGAGCTGTTTTTT.

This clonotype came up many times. CDR3 protein: CASSRGEGDEQYF. The CDR3, as DNA: TGTGCCAGCAGCCGAGGGGAGGGAGACGAGCAGTACTTC. The chain joins TRBV7-3 to TRBJ2-7; 7 nucleotides agree with TRBD2. The V gene's germline CDR1 is SGHTA and CDR2 FQGTGA. The CDR3 length is 13 residues. The V and J ends lost 5 bases and 5 bases, in that order; junction bases with no gene match: 6.

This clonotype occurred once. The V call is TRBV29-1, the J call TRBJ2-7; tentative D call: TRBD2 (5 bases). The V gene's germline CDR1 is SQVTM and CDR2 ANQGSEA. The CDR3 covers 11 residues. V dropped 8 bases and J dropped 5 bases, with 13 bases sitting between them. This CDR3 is CSFVGGNEQYF. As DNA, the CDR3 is TGCAGCTTCGTAGGAGGAAACGAGCAGTACTTC.

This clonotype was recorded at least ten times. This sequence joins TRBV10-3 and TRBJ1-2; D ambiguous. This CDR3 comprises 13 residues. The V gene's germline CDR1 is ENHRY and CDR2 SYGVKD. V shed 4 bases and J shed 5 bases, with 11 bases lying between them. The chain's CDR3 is CAISGGQEYGYTF. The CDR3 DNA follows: TGTGCCATCAGTGGGGGTCAGGAGTATGGCTACACCTTC.

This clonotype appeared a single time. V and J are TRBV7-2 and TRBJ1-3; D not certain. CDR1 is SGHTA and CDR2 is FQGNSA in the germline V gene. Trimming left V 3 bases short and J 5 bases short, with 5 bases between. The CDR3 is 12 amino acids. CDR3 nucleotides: TGTGCCAGCAGCTTTACCAGAAACACCATATATTTT. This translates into CASSFTRNTIYF.

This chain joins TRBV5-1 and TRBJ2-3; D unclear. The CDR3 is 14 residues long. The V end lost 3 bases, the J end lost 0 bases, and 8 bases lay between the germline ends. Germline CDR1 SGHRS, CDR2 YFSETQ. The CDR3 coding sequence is TGCGCCAGCAGCTCGGAGACTAGCACAGATACGCAGTATTTT. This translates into CASSSETSTDTQYF. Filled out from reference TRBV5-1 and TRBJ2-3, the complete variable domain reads KAGVTQTPRYLIKTRGQQVTLSCSPISGHRSVSWYQQTPGQGLQFLFEYFSETQRNKGNFPGRFSGRQFSNSRSEMNVSTLELGDSALYLCASSSETSTDTQYFGPGTRLTVL.

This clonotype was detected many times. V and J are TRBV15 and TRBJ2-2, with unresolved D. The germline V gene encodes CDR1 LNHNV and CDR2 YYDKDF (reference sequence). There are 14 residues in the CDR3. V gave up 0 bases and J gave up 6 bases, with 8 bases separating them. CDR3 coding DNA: TGTGCCACCAGCAGAGATCGCCGGGCCGGGGAGCTGTTTTTT. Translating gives CATSRDRRAGELFF.

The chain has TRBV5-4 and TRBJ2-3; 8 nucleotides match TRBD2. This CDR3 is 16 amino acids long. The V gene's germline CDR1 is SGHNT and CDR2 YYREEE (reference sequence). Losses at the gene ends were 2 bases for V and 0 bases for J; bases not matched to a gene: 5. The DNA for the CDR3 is TGTGCCAGCAGCTTTATAGCGGGATCGAGCACAGATACGCAGTATTTT. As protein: CASSFIAGSSTDTQYF.

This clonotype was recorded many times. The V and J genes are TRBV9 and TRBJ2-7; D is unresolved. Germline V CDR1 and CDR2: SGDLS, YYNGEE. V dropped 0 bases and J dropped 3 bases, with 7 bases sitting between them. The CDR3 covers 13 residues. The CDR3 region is CASSVEPGYEQYF. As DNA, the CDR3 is TGTGCCAGCAGCGTAGAACCCGGCTACGAGCAGTACTTC.

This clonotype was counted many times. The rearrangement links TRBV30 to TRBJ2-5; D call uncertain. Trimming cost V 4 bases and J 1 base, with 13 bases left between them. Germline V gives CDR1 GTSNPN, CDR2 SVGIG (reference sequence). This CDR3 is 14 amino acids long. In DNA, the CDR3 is TGTGCCTGGAACACTGGGCATTTCCAAGAGACCCAGTACTTC. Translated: CAWNTGHFQETQYF. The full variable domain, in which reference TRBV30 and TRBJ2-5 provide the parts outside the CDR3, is SQTIHQWPATLVQPVGSPLSLECTVEGTSNPNLYWYRQAAGRGLQLLFYSVGIGQISSEVPQNLSASRPQDRQFILSSKKLLLSDSGFYLCAWNTGHFQETQYFGPGTRLLVL.